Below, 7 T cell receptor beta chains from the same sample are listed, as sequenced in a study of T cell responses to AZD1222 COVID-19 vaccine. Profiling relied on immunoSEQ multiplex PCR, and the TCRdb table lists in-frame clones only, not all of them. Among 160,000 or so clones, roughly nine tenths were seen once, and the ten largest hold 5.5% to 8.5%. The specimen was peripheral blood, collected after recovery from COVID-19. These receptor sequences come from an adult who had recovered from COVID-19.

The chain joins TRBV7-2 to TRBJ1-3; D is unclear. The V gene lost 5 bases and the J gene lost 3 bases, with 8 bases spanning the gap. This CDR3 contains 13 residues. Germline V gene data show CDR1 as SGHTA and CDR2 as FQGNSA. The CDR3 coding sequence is TGTGCCAGCAGCCCCTCCGGTGGAAACACCATATATTTT. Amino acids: CASSPSGGNTIYF.

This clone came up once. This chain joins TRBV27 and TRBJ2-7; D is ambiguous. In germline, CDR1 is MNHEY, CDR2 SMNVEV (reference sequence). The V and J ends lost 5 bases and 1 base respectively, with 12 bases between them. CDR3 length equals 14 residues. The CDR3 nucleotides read TGTGCCAGCAGTCCGACGGGTCGATCCTACGAGCAGTACTTC. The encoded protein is CASSPTGRSYEQYF.

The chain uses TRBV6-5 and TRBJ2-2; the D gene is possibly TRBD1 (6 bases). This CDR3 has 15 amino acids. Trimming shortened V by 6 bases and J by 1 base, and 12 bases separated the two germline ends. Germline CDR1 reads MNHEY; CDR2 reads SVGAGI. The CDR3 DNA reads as TGTGCCAGCAGCCCGGGACATCTGAACACCGGGGAGCTGTTTTTT. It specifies CASSPGHLNTGELFF.

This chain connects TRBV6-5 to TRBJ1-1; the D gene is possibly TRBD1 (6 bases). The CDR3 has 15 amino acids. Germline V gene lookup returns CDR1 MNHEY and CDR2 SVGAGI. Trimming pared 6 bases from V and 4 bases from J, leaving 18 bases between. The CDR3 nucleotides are TGTGCCAGCAGGGCCTCTGAGGGGGGCGCCACTGAAGCTTTCTTT. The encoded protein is CASRASEGGATEAFF.

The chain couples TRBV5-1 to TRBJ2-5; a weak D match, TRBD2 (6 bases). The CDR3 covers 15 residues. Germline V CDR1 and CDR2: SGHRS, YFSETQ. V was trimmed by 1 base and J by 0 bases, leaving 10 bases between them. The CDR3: CASSLRLEYQETQYF. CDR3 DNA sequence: TGCGCCAGCAGCTTGAGACTAGAGTACCAAGAGACCCAGTACTTC. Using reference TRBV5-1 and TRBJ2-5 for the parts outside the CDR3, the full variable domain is KAGVTQTPRYLIKTRGQQVTLSCSPISGHRSVSWYQQTPGQGLQFLFEYFSETQRNKGNFPGRFSGRQFSNSRSEMNVSTLELGDSALYLCASSLRLEYQETQYFGPGTRLLVL.

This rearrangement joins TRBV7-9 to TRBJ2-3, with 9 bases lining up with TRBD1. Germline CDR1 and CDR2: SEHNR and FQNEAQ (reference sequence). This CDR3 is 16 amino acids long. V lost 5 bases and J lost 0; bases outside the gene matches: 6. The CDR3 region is CASSHPTGGSTDTQYF. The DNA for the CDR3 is TGTGCCAGCAGCCACCCGACAGGGGGTAGCACAGATACGCAGTATTTT.

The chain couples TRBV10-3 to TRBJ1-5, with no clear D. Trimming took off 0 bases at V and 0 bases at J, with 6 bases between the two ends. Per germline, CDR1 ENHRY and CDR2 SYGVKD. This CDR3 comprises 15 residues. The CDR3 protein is CAISESTDSNQPQHF. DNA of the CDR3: TGTGCCATCAGTGAGTCTACAGATAGCAATCAGCCCCAGCATTTT.